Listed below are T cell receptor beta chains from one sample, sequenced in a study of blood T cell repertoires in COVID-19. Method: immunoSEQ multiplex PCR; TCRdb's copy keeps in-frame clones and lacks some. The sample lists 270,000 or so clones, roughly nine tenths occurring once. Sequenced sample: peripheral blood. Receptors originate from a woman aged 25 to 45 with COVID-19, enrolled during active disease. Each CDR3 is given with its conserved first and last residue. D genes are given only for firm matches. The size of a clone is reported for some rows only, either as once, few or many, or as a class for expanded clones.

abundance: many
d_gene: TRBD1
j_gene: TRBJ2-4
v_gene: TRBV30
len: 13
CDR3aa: CAWSAGGLNIQYF
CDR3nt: TGTGCCTGGAGTGCAGGGGGTTTAAACATTCAGTACTTC

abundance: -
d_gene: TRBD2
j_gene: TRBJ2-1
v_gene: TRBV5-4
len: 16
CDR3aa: CASSWGGLAAYNEQFF
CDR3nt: TGTGCCAGCAGCTGGGGTGGACTAGCGGCGTACAATGAGCAGTTCTTC

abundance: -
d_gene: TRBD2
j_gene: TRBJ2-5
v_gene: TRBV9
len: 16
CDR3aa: CASSAGLAGGAGTQYF
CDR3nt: TGTGCCAGCAGCGCCGGACTAGCGGGGGGGGCAGGGACCCAGTACTTC

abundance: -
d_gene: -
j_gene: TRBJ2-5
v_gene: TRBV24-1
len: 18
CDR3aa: CATSGETGGPGGQETQYF
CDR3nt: TGTGCCACCAGTGGGGAGACTGGAGGGCCAGGGGGGCAAGAGACCCAGTACTTC

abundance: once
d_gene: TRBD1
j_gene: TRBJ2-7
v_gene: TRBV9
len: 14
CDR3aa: CASSFGTGAYEQYF
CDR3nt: TGTGCCAGCAGCTTCGGGACAGGGGCCTACGAGCAGTACTTC

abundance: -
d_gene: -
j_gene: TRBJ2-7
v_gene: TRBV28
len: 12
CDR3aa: CASQDSSYEQYF
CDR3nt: TGTGCCAGCCAGGACAGCTCCTACGAGCAGTACTTC

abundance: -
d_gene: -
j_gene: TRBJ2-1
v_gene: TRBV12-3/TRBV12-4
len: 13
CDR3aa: CASSLRPHNEQFF
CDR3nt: TGTGCCAGCAGTTTGAGGCCGCACAATGAGCAGTTCTTC

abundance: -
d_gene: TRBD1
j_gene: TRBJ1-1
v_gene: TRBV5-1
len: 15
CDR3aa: CASSFRQGVNSEAFF
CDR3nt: TGCGCCAGCAGCTTTAGACAGGGGGTAAACTCTGAAGCTTTCTTT

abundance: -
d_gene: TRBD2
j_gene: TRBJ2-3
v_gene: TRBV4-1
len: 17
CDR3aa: CASSQLPGLASTDTQYF
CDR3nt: TGCGCCAGCAGCCAACTACCGGGACTAGCGAGCACAGATACGCAGTATTTT

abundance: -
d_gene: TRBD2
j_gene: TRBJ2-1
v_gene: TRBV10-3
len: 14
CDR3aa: CAISVAGGLNEQFF
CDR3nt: TGTGCCATCAGTGTAGCGGGGGGGCTGAATGAGCAGTTCTTC

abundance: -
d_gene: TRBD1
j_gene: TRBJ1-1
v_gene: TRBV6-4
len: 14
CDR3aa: CASSPNRGDTEAFF
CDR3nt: TGTGCCAGCAGTCCTAACAGGGGGGACACTGAAGCTTTCTTT

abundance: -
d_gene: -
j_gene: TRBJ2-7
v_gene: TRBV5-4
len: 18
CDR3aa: CASLLCGRQVGLSYEQYF
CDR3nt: TGTGCCAGCCTCCTTTGTGGTCGGCAGGTGGGCCTTTCCTACGAGCAGTACTTC

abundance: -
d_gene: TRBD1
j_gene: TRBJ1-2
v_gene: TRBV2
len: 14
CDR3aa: CASSRDRVAYGYTF
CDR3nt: TGTGCCAGCAGTCGGGACAGGGTAGCCTATGGCTACACCTTC

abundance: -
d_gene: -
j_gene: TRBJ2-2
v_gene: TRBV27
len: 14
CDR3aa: CASSLSGGTGELFF
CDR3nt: TGTGCCAGCAGTTTATCAGGCGGAACCGGGGAGCTGTTTTTT

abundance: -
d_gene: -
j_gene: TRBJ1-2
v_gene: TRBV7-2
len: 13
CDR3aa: CASSLGPGYGYTF
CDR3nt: TGTGCCAGCAGCTTGGGCCCAGGGTATGGCTACACCTTC

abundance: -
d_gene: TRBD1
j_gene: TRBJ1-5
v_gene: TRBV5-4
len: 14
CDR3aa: CASSLQGSGQPQHF
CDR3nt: TGTGCCAGCAGCCTACAGGGGTCGGGTCAGCCCCAGCATTTT

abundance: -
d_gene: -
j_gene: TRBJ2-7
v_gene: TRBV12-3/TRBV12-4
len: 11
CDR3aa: CASSFYHEQYF
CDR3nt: TGTGCCAGCAGTTTCTATCACGAGCAGTACTTC

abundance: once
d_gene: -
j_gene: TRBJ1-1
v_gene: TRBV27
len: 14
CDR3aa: CASSADIWATEAFF
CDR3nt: TGTGCCAGCAGTGCCGACATCTGGGCCACTGAAGCTTTCTTT

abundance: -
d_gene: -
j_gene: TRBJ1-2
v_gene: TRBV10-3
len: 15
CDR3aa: CAISESGASDYGYTF
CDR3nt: TGTGCCATCAGTGAGTCAGGGGCCTCGGACTATGGCTACACCTTC

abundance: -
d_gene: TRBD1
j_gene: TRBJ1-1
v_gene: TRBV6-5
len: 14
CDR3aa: CASSPGGKNTEAFF
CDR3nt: TGTGCCAGCAGTCCAGGGGGGAAGAACACTGAAGCTTTCTTT

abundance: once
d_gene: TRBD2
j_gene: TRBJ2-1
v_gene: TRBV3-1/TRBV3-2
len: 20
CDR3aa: CASSPRRGLAGGPSYNEQFF
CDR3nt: TGTGCCAGCAGCCCAAGGCGGGGACTAGCGGGGGGGCCGTCCTACAATGAGCAGTTCTTC

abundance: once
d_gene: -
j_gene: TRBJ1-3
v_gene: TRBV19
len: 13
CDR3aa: CASSLPGGYTIYF
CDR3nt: TGTGCCAGTAGTCTACCTGGGGGGTACACCATATATTTT

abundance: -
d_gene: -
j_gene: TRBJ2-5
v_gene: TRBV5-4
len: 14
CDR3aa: CASSRVAAHETQYF
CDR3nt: TGTGCCAGCAGCCGCGTAGCGGCACACGAGACCCAGTACTTC

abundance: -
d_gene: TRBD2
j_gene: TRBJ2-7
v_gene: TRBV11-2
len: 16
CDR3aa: CASSLVSGSGGYEQYF
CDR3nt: TGTGCCAGCAGCTTAGTGTCTGGGAGCGGGGGCTACGAGCAGTACTTC

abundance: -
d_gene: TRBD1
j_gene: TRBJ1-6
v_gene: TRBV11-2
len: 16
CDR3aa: CASSRHRDRNNSPLHF
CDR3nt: TGTGCCAGCAGCCGACATAGGGACAGGAATAATTCACCCCTCCACTTT

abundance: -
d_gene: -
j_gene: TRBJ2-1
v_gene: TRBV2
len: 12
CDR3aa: CASSPEANEQFF
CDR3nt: TGTGCCAGCAGCCCTGAGGCCAATGAGCAGTTCTTC

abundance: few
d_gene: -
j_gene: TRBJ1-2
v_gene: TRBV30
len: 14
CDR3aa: CAWSVKGRPWGYTF
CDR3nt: TGTGCCTGGAGTGTAAAGGGGCGTCCTTGGGGCTACACCTTC

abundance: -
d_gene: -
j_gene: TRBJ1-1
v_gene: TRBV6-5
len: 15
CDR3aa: CASSYQIQGNTEAFF
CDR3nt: TGTGCCAGCAGTTACCAAATTCAGGGGAACACTGAAGCTTTCTTT

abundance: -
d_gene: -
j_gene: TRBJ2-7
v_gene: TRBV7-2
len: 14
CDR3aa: CASSLAGSSYEQYF
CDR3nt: TGTGCCAGCAGCTTAGCCGGGAGCTCCTACGAGCAGTACTTC

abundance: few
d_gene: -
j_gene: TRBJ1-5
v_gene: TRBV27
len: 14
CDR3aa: CASSFPGSNQPQHF
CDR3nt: TGTGCCAGCAGTTTTCCAGGGAGCAATCAGCCCCAGCATTTT

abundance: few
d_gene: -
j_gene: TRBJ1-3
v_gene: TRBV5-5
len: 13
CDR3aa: CASSLQSGNTIYF
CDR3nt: TGTGCCAGCAGCTTACAATCTGGAAACACCATATATTTT

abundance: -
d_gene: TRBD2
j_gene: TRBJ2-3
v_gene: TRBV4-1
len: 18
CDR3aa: CASSPGLAGGPLTDTQYF
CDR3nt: TGCGCCAGCAGCCCCGGACTAGCGGGGGGACCTCTCACAGATACGCAGTATTTT